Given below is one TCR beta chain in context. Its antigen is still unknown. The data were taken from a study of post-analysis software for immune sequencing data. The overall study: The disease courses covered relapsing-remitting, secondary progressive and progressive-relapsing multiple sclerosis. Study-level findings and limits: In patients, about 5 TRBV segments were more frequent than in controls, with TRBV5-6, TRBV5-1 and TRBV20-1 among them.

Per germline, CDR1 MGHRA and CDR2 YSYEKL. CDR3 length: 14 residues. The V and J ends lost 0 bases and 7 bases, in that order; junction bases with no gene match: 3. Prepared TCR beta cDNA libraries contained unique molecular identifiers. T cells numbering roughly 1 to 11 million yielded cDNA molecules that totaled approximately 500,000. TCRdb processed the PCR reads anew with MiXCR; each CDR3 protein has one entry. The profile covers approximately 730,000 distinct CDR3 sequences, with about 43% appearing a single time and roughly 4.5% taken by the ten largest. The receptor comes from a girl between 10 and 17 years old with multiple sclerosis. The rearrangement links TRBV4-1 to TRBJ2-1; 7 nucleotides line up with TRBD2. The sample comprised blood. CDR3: CASSQEGGSNEQFF. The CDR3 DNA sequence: TGCGCCAGCAGCCAAGAGGGCGGGAGTAATGAGCAGTTCTTC.